The 24 T cell receptor beta chains listed next were all sequenced from one sample in a study of T cell clonotyping in hematopoietic cell transplantation. Data came from immunoSEQ multiplex PCR; TCRdb stores just in-frame clones and leaves some out. The sample yields fewer than 20,000 clones, approximately 93% seen once. Noted time point: recipient sample about 28 days before transplant, after cytoreduction. Specimen: peripheral blood mononuclear cells, collected before stem cell transplant. Every receptor here comes from a man younger than 35 with biphenotypic leukemia. Some clones in this sample may be carry-over from other donors' samples.

The CDR3 reads CASSPNRLEAFF. For the CDR3, the DNA is TGTGCCAGCAGCCCTAACCGCCTTGAAGCTTTCTTT. This rearrangement joins TRBV7-6 to TRBJ1-1; unclear D gene. V was clipped by 5 bases and J by 7 bases, with 11 bases between them. CDR3 length: 12 amino acids. Germline V gene lookup returns CDR1 SGHVS and CDR2 FNYEAQ.

The chain combines TRBV10-3 with TRBJ2-7, with D possibly being TRBD2 (5 bases). CDR1 ENHRY and CDR2 SYGVKD come from the germline V gene. The CDR3 covers 14 residues. Trimming cost V 3 bases and J 6 bases, with 15 bases left between them. This chain's CDR3 is CAISDNGELSEQYF. The CDR3 coding sequence is TGTGCCATCAGTGACAATGGGGAGCTCTCCGAGCAGTACTTC.

The sample holds one count of this clone. The chain is built from TRBV19 and TRBJ2-7; TRBD1 matches at 7 bases. The CDR3 has 14 amino acids. V shed 5 bases and J 0 bases; nucleotides not matched to a gene: 4. Per germline, CDR1 LNHDA and CDR2 SQIVND (reference sequence). This chain's CDR3 is CASSPGDSSYEQYF. CDR3 DNA sequence: TGTGCCAGTAGTCCCGGGGACAGCTCCTACGAGCAGTACTTC.

The genes are TRBV11-3 and TRBJ2-5, with 13 bases lining up with TRBD2. CDR1 and CDR2 from the germline V gene are SGHNT and YENEEA. V gave up 5 bases and J gave up 3 bases; unmatched junction bases: 6. CDR3 length equals 16 residues. The CDR3 reads CASSPGLAGAEETQYF. CDR3 DNA sequence: TGTGCCAGCAGCCCAGGACTAGCGGGGGCCGAAGAGACCCAGTACTTC.

This rearrangement joins TRBV19 to TRBJ2-7, with D possibly matching TRBD2 (5 bases). Germline V gene lookup returns CDR1 LNHDA and CDR2 SQIVND (reference sequence). The CDR3 extends over 16 amino acids. V lost 1 base and J 0 bases, leaving 13 bases between the germline ends. CDR3 protein: CASSIAAAGYSYEQYF. In DNA, the CDR3 is TGTGCCAGTAGTATAGCAGCGGCAGGATACTCCTACGAGCAGTACTTC.

The chain has TRBV29-1 and TRBJ1-2, with D possibly matching TRBD1 (6 bases). The length of the CDR3 is 13 residues. CDR1 and CDR2 from the germline V gene are SQVTM and ANQGSEA. The CDR3 spells CSFEGGENYGYTF. CDR3 bases: TGCAGTTTTGAGGGGGGTGAAAACTATGGCTACACCTTC.

The chain is built from TRBV6-1 and TRBJ2-1; TRBD2 might be the D (5 bases). Germline CDR1 reads MNHNS; CDR2 reads SASEGT. V lost 4 bases, J lost 7 bases, and 8 bases lay in between. The CDR3 totals 12 residues. The CDR3 loop is CASSGGINEQFF. The CDR3 region has the DNA TGTGCCAGCAGTGGAGGGATTAATGAGCAGTTCTTC.

The J gene is TRBJ1-2, the V gene TRBV6-1; D gene ambiguous. V lost 0 bases and J 1 base, leaving 9 bases between the germline ends. CDR1 MNHNS and CDR2 SASEGT come from the germline V gene. The CDR3 totals 15 residues. The chain's CDR3 is CASSEARTINYGYTF. The CDR3 region has the DNA TGTGCCAGCAGTGAAGCGCGCACGATTAACTATGGCTACACCTTC.

The rearrangement links TRBV5-4 to TRBJ2-1; 10 positions match TRBD2. The CDR3 length is 20 residues. The junction had 21 bases not matched to a gene; V was cut back by 5 bases and J by 4 bases. Germline V gene lookup returns CDR1 SGHNT and CDR2 YYREEE (reference sequence). CDR3 loop: CASSFGRGWIAGGPYNEQFF. The CDR3 bases are TGTGCCAGCAGTTTCGGCAGGGGGTGGATAGCGGGGGGCCCGTACAATGAGCAGTTCTTC.

The J gene is TRBJ1-1, the V gene TRBV14; tentatively, D is TRBD1 (5 bases). Germline CDR1 reads SGHDN; CDR2 reads FVKESK. Trimming removed 4 bases from V and 8 bases from J, with 11 bases in between. The CDR3 runs 12 residues. CDR3 sequence: CASSLSRVEAFF. The CDR3 nucleotides read TGTGCCAGCAGCCTGAGCAGGGTGGAAGCTTTCTTT.

This rearrangement joins TRBV7-8 to TRBJ2-2; 12 bases map to TRBD2. There are 15 residues in the CDR3. Trimming took 5 bases from V and 10 from J; bases not matched to a gene: 8. CDR1 and CDR2 (germline): SGHVS, FQNEAQ. The CDR3 DNA is TGTGCCAGCAGCCCGACTAGCGGGGGCCTCCAGGAGCTGTTTTTT. Protein sequence: CASSPTSGGLQELFF.

The DNA of the CDR3 is TGTGCCAGCAGCTGGGGAGGCGGGGAACTCGGGACCCAGTACTTC. Protein product: CASSWGGGELGTQYF. The chain recombines TRBV5-4 with TRBJ2-5, with D perhaps TRBD2 (6 bases). Trimming shortened V by 3 bases and J by 7 bases, and 19 bases separated the two germline ends. Per germline, CDR1 SGHNT and CDR2 YYREEE (reference sequence). There are 15 residues in the CDR3. Full variable domain (rest looked up from reference TRBV5-4 and TRBJ2-5): ETGVTQSPTHLIKTRGQQVTLRCSSQSGHNTVSWYQQALGQGPQFIFQYYREEENGRGNFPPRFSGLQFPNYSSELNVNALELDDSALYLCASSWGGGELGTQYFGPGTRLLVL.

The chain combines TRBV4-1 with TRBJ2-1; 7 bases agree with TRBD2. The CDR3 consists of 19 residues. V was pared by 2 bases and J by 5 bases, with 18 bases of the junction left unmatched. The germline V gene encodes CDR1 MGHRA and CDR2 YSYEKL. The CDR3 loop is CASSQTGTNPLYGDNEQFF. The CDR3 nucleotides are TGCGCCAGCAGCCAAACCGGGACTAATCCCTTATACGGCGACAATGAGCAGTTCTTC.

The chain carries TRBV30 and TRBJ2-5; D gene uncertain. Looked up from germline, CDR1 is GTSNPN and CDR2 is SVGIG (reference sequence). The V end was cut by 0 bases, the J end by 2 bases, with 7 bases between. The CDR3 runs 13 residues. CDR3 nucleotide sequence: TGTGCCTGGAGTGTATCCTGGCAAGAGACCCAGTACTTC. Translation gives CAWSVSWQETQYF.

This sequence joins TRBV29-1 and TRBJ1-1, with D tentatively TRBD1 (5 bases). Per germline, CDR1 SQVTM and CDR2 ANQGSEA. The CDR3 has 13 residues. The V end lost 8 bases, the J end lost 1 base, and 14 bases lay between the germline ends. The CDR3 here is CSPQGPRNTEAFF. The CDR3, as DNA: TGCAGCCCTCAGGGTCCTCGGAACACTGAAGCTTTCTTT.

The V gene is TRBV6-5, the J gene TRBJ2-7; maybe TRBD1 (5 bases). The CDR3 covers 13 residues. Germline CDR1 reads MNHEY; CDR2 reads SVGAGI. Trimming pared 5 bases from V and 3 bases from J, leaving 11 bases between. The CDR3 coding sequence is TGTGCCAGCAGTCCACGACAGAACTACGAGCAGTACTTC. Protein sequence: CASSPRQNYEQYF.

The chain combines TRBV27 with TRBJ2-3; the D is unclear. Trimming cost V 6 bases and J 1 base, with 14 bases left between them. The germline V gene encodes CDR1 MNHEY and CDR2 SMNVEV (reference sequence). The CDR3 is 15 amino acids. CDR3 DNA: TGTGCCAGCAGATCGCTGCTTGGGGGCACAGATACGCAGTATTTT. Its translation is CASRSLLGGTDTQYF.

V gene TRBV2 combines with J gene TRBJ2-7; either TRBD1 or TRBD2 may fit D (7 bases each). In germline, CDR1 is SNHLY, CDR2 FYNNEI. V dropped 8 bases and J dropped 2 bases, with 19 bases sitting between them. The CDR3 is 15 amino acids. CDR3 DNA sequence: TGTGCCAGCCGACGCTGGGAGGGGGCGGCCTACGAGCAGTACTTC. Translated, it gives CASRRWEGAAYEQYF.

The V call is TRBV11-1, the J call TRBJ2-2; no clear D. V lost 5 bases, J lost 7 bases, and 11 bases lay in between. This CDR3 comprises 13 residues. Germline CDR1 reads SGHAT; CDR2 reads FQDESV (reference sequence). The CDR3 here is CASSPPAGGELFF. CDR3 coding DNA: TGTGCCAGCAGCCCTCCAGCCGGCGGGGAGCTGTTTTTT.

This clone was seen a few times. V is TRBV7-2 and J is TRBJ1-5; D perhaps matches TRBD1 (6 bases). CDR1 SGHTA and CDR2 FQGNSA come from the germline V gene. This CDR3 comprises 14 residues. Trimming took 7 bases from V and 6 from J, leaving 16 bases between them. CDR3 sequence (DNA): TGTGCCAGCACAACATTCGGAGGGGGTCAGCCCCAGCATTTT. The encoded protein is CASTTFGGGQPQHF.

The J gene is TRBJ1-6, the V gene TRBV7-9; D is uncertain. The V end was cut by 5 bases, the J end by 8 bases, with 10 bases between. The germline V gene encodes CDR1 SEHNR and CDR2 FQNEAQ (reference sequence). This CDR3 is built from 13 residues. The CDR3 DNA reads TGTGCCAGCAGCCAGGACGGAGATTCACCCCTCCACTTT. This encodes CASSQDGDSPLHF.

The chain combines TRBV5-6 with TRBJ2-5; D call uncertain. This CDR3 has 11 residues. V dropped 4 bases and J dropped 3 bases, with 4 bases sitting between them. The germline gives CDR1 SGHDT, CDR2 YYEEEE. CDR3: CASSAKETQYF. CDR3 bases: TGTGCCAGCAGCGCAAAAGAGACCCAGTACTTC.

The V gene is TRBV11-2, the J gene TRBJ2-3, with D tentatively TRBD2 (6 bases). CDR1 is SGHAT and CDR2 is FQNNGV in the germline V gene. The germline V and J ends were trimmed by 8 bases and 6 bases, with 12 bases remaining between them. The length of the CDR3 is 12 residues. The CDR3 region has the DNA TGTGCCAGCGGATGGGACTGGGATACGCAGTATTTT. Translated, it gives CASGWDWDTQYF.

This chain uses TRBV7-2 with TRBJ1-3, with D uncertain. The CDR3 has 16 amino acids. The ends were cut back, 3 bases at V and 1 base at J, with 13 bases in the middle. The germline V gene encodes CDR1 SGHTA and CDR2 FQGNSA. The CDR3 spells CASSFLGGESGNTIYF. Written as DNA, the CDR3 is TGTGCCAGCAGCTTTCTAGGTGGGGAGTCTGGAAACACCATATATTTT.